Below are 3 T cell receptor beta chains sequenced from a single sample in a study of regulatory T cells in long-lasting Graves disease. Assembly of TCR beta libraries relied on iRepertoire HTBI primers together with Arm-PCR of CDR3 regions. TCRdb re-called the multiplex PCR reads with MiXCR, one entry per CDR3 protein. Counted here are roughly 360,000 distinct CDR3 sequences, 10% to 15% occurring once; the ten biggest clones make up 18%. Time point defined: newly diagnosed GD, antithyroid drugs for less than 3 months. The TCR library was made from RNA that had been extracted from PBMCs in TRIzol. The same sample was also studied in work on T cells in Graves' hyperthyroidism and ophthalmopathy.

The sample here was peripheral blood mononuclear cells (PBMCs), taken at new diagnosis, from a patient treated with antithyroid drugs. The receptors shown here come from a woman under 30 with Graves disease.

This clonotype was found many times. This rearrangement joins TRBV24-1 to TRBJ2-4; maybe TRBD1 (6 bases). Germline loops: CDR1 KGHDR, CDR2 SFDVKD. V gave up 7 bases and J gave up 13 bases, with 22 bases separating them. CDR3 length: 14 residues. The CDR3 spells CATSRQETKQRQYF. CDR3 DNA: TGTGCCACCAGCCGACAGGAGACCAAACAGCGCCAGTACTTC.

In this sample, this clonotype turned up many times. The DNA of the CDR3 is TGTGCCAGCAGCGAATGGGGTCTAGGTGGAAGCAATGAGCAGTTCTTC. Translating it yields CASSEWGLGGSNEQFF. The genes are TRBV28 and TRBJ2-1, with unresolved D. Trimming removed 6 bases at V and 6 bases at J, with 21 bases between. CDR3 length equals 16 residues. Germline-derived CDR1 and CDR2 are MDHEN and SYDVKM.

This clonotype has only a few counts. The gene calls are TRBV7-9 and TRBJ2-3; D might be TRBD1 (6 bases). Germline CDR1 reads SEHNR; CDR2 reads FQNEAQ (reference sequence). The V gene lost 4 bases and the J gene lost 1 base, with 18 bases spanning the gap. The CDR3 is 17 residues long. The CDR3 bases are TGTGCCAGCAGCTCGCCCCCACAGGGCCAGGGCACAGATACGCAGTATTTT. This encodes CASSSPPQGQGTDTQYF.